The T cell receptor (beta chain) under discussion was sequenced for a study of CD8+CD57+ T cells in acquired aplastic anemia. About the study: Sorted cells (CD4+ and CD8+) yielded DNA amounts that averaged approximately 3 ug.

The germline V gene encodes CDR1 MNHEY and CDR2 SMNVEV (reference sequence). The CDR3 totals 13 residues. The V end lost 6 bases, the J end lost 2 bases, and 10 bases lay between the germline ends. The table lists this clonotype with a few counts. CD8+CD57+ cell expansion had been shown by flow cytometry in patients chosen for sequencing. Sampling of blood occurred while the patients had still received no therapy. The use of genomic DNA as template underpinned the TCR beta VDJ and CDR3 profiling. One entry per CDR3 protein results from TCRdb running MiXCR on the reads. Of fewer than 200,000 distinct CDR3 sequences listed, roughly 50% are singletons.

The sequencing sample was made of sorted CD4+, CD8+, or CD8+CD57+ T cells (not recorded which) from PBMCs. The V gene is TRBV27, the J gene TRBJ2-5; D might be TRBD1 (5 bases). This sequence was found in a human donor with aplastic anemia. CDR3 coding DNA: TGTGCCAGCAGGAAGGGGCAGCAAGAGACCCAGTACTTC. Translated, it gives CASRKGQQETQYF.